This T cell receptor (beta chain) comes out of a study of T cell responses to AZD1222 COVID-19 vaccine. Notes on the study in general: The donors showed a predominance of white British ancestry and of females, with possible underestimation of clonal diversity. After the peak T cell response, and only then, were repertoires sampled. Variant regions that are unmutated are reportedly the target of nearly half of spike-specific TCRs.

Sequencing was performed with immunoSEQ multiplex PCR; in TCRdb, only in-frame clones are kept and a portion is missing. Of about 140,000 clones listed, 91% are singletons. CDR1 is LNHDA, CDR2 SQIVND, per germline (reference sequence). The V end lost 7 bases, the J end lost 0 bases, and 9 bases lay between the germline ends. The CDR3 extends over 13 amino acids. A note on this clone: Its target is not known.

The genes are TRBV19 and TRBJ1-1, with D tentatively TRBD1 (5 bases). The sequence was collected from an adult who received the MenACWY meningococcal vaccine as a control. Sequenced material: peripheral blood, taken 28 days after the second dose of the MenACWY control vaccine. In DNA form, the CDR3 reads TGTGCCAGTAAGGGACGCTTGAACACTGAAGCTTTCTTT. Encoded protein: CASKGRLNTEAFF.